The 15 T cell receptor beta chains below come from one sample, sequenced in a study of T cell responses to AZD1222 COVID-19 vaccine. TCRdb keeps only in-frame clones here, not all; method: immunoSEQ multiplex PCR. The repertoire holds about 130,000 clones, around 87% seen once, with less than 11% in the top ten. The specimen comprised peripheral blood, sampled on day 0 of AZD1222 vaccination. The receptors derive from an adult in good health.

V gene TRBV6-2 or TRBV6-3 combines with J gene TRBJ2-2, with 16 bases fitting TRBD2. Germline-derived CDR1 and CDR2 are MNHEY and SVGEGT. Losses at the gene ends were 2 bases for V and 1 base for J; bases not matched to a gene: 4. This CDR3 is 19 amino acids long. CDR3 amino acids: CASSYLGLAGGRNTGELFF. CDR3 coding DNA: TGTGCCAGCAGTTACCTGGGACTAGCGGGAGGGAGGAACACCGGGGAGCTGTTTTTT.

The J gene is TRBJ2-1, the V gene TRBV6-5; 7 bases are shared with TRBD2. The CDR3 is 14 amino acids. CDR1 MNHEY and CDR2 SVGAGI come from the germline V gene. V lost 6 bases, J lost 6 bases, and 8 bases stayed unmatched. The CDR3 protein is CASSRNGEGNEQFF. The CDR3 DNA follows: TGTGCCAGCAGCCGCAACGGGGAGGGCAATGAGCAGTTCTTC.

The chain links TRBV5-6 to TRBJ2-2; no clear D gene. The CDR3 runs to 13 residues. V shed 4 bases and J shed 3 bases, with 7 bases lying between them. Germline V gene sequence: CDR1 SGHDT, CDR2 YYEEEE. The CDR3 DNA is TGTGCCAGCAGCCTTGTGTACACCGGGGAGCTGTTTTTT. Encoded protein: CASSLVYTGELFF.

J is TRBJ2-1 and V is TRBV19, with D possibly matching TRBD1 (6 bases). CDR3 length equals 14 residues. Germline CDR1 and CDR2: LNHDA and SQIVND (reference sequence). V was clipped by 5 bases and J by 6 bases, with 14 bases between them. CDR3 amino acids: CASSSWTDPNEQFF. The CDR3 DNA is TGTGCCAGTAGTTCCTGGACAGACCCCAATGAGCAGTTCTTC.

This chain links TRBV19 with TRBJ2-3; 8 bases agree with TRBD1. Germline CDR1 LNHDA, CDR2 SQIVND (reference sequence). The junction had 3 bases not matched to a gene; V was cut back by 5 bases and J by 2 bases. The CDR3 is made up of 14 amino acids. CDR3 coding DNA: TGTGCCAGTAGTGGCAGGGGGCTCACAGATACGCAGTATTTT. Translated, it gives CASSGRGLTDTQYF.

The genes are TRBV5-4 and TRBJ2-7; D may be TRBD1 or TRBD2 (6 bases each). This CDR3 region has 14 residues. Trimming cost V 2 bases and J 3 bases, with 12 bases left between them. Per germline, CDR1 SGHNT and CDR2 YYREEE (reference sequence). In nucleotides, the CDR3 is TGTGCCAGCAGCTTCAATGAGGGGGGCTACGAGCAGTACTTC. Protein product: CASSFNEGGYEQYF.

The CDR3 nucleotides are TGTGCCAGTAGTATGGACAGGGAGGACACTGAAGCTTTCTTT. Translating it yields CASSMDREDTEAFF. The chain combines TRBV19 with TRBJ1-1; 8 nucleotides align to TRBD1. This CDR3 has 14 residues. V was clipped by 3 bases and J by 3 bases; unmatched bases: 3. Germline CDR1 LNHDA, CDR2 SQIVND (reference sequence).

The CDR3 loop reads CASSQGTGGNTEAFF. The DNA for the CDR3 is TGTGCCAGCTCACAGGGGACAGGGGGGAACACTGAAGCTTTCTTT. J is TRBJ1-1 and V is TRBV18, with TRBD1 matching over 11 bases. This CDR3 spans 15 amino acids. In germline, CDR1 is KGHSH, CDR2 LQKENI. J lost 1 base, V lost 4 bases, and 2 bases had no gene match.

The rearrangement uses TRBV12-3 or TRBV12-4 and TRBJ2-5; no firm D call. CDR3 length: 11 residues. V was pared by 1 base and J by 6 bases, with 3 bases between. The CDR3 bases are TGTGCCAGCAGTTTAGGGAAGACCCAGTACTTC. It specifies CASSLGKTQYF.

This clone has just a few counts. J is TRBJ2-2 and V is TRBV30; D may correspond to TRBD1 or TRBD2 (5 bases each). Germline CDR1 GTSNPN, CDR2 SVGIG (reference sequence). The germline V and J ends were trimmed by 1 base and 0 bases, with 9 bases remaining between them. This CDR3 is 15 amino acids long. The CDR3 loop reads CAWSGGRANTGELFF. The CDR3 region has the DNA TGTGCCTGGAGTGGGGGACGGGCGAACACCGGGGAGCTGTTTTTT.

V and J are TRBV19 and TRBJ1-2; D remains ambiguous. The CDR3 totals 14 residues. With 3 bases removed from V and 8 bases from J, the gap between germline ends came to 16 bases. Germline CDR1 reads LNHDA; CDR2 reads SQIVND (reference sequence). CDR3 region: CASSIPSDPWGYTF. The CDR3 DNA reads TGTGCCAGTAGTATCCCCTCGGACCCCTGGGGCTACACCTTC.

The rearrangement links TRBV29-1 to TRBJ2-5; D perhaps matches TRBD2 (5 bases). The length of the CDR3 is 12 residues. The V and J ends lost 5 bases and 2 bases respectively, with 9 bases between them. The V gene's germline CDR1 is SQVTM and CDR2 ANQGSEA. CDR3 coding DNA: TGCAGCGTTTCCCAGCGGCAAGAGACCCAGTACTTC. Translation gives CSVSQRQETQYF. Complete variable domain (other parts from reference TRBV29-1 and TRBJ2-5): SAVISQKPSRDICQRGTSLTIQCQVDSQVTMMFWYRQQPGQSLTLIATANQGSEATYESGFVIDKFPISRPNLTFSTLTVSNMSPEDSSIYLCSVSQRQETQYFGPGTRLLVL.

V gene TRBV4-2 combines with J gene TRBJ2-3; D unclear. Trimming removed 0 bases from V and 4 bases from J, with 17 bases in between. The CDR3 totals 17 residues. Germline V gene data show CDR1 as LGHNA and CDR2 as YNFKEQ. The CDR3 DNA sequence: TGTGCCAGCAGCCAAGATCTTGGCCCCTTAGGCCCAGATACGCAGTATTTT. Translating gives CASSQDLGPLGPDTQYF.

The rearrangement joins TRBV7-2 to TRBJ1-1; no firm D call. V was trimmed by 5 bases and J by 11 bases, leaving 18 bases between them. The V gene's germline CDR1 is SGHTA and CDR2 FQGNSA. The CDR3 runs to 13 residues. CDR3 nucleotide sequence: TGTGCCAGCAGCCCCGGGCATGGATTGCTTGCTTTCTTT. It codes for CASSPGHGLLAFF.

The chain recombines TRBV3-1 (or the pseudogene TRBV3-2) with TRBJ1-4; the match to TRBD1 covers 7 bases. CDR1 and CDR2 from the germline V gene are LGHDT and YNNKEL (reference sequence). The CDR3 runs to 15 residues. Trimming cost V 3 bases and J 4 bases; bases outside gene matches: 5. The CDR3 DNA reads as TGTGCCAGCAGCCAGATGGGACAGCTTAATGAAAAACTGTTTTTT. Protein: CASSQMGQLNEKLFF.